Listed here are 11 T cell receptor beta chains from one sample, sequenced in a study of beta chain features in type 1 diabetes. Investigators reverse transcribed all isolated RNA, so they sequenced expressed TCRB transcripts. The table came from immunoSEQ multiplex PCR; TCRdb's copy has only in-frame clones and leaves some out. The data hold 450,000 or so clones, with 11% observed a single time. Material for sequencing was naive CD4+ T cells from blood. These receptors came from a woman between 18 and 30 years old in good health.

This clone was found a few times. The rearrangement uses TRBV7-9 and TRBJ2-2; 10 nucleotides match TRBD1. This CDR3 contains 16 residues. Germline CDR1 SEHNR, CDR2 FQNEAQ (reference sequence). Germline trimming cut 5 bases from V and 4 bases from J; bases unmatched to any gene: 7. CDR3 amino acids: CASSHPGQGLTGELFF. The CDR3 bases are TGTGCCAGCAGCCATCCGGGACAGGGGCTCACCGGGGAGCTGTTTTTT.

This clone was detected a few times. This chain uses TRBV4-1 with TRBJ2-1; D gene uncertain. Germline-derived CDR1 and CDR2 are MGHRA and YSYEKL. The CDR3 loop spans 13 amino acids. The ends were cut back, 2 bases at V and 5 bases at J, with 7 bases in the middle. The CDR3 bases are TGCGCCAGCAGCCAACTAGGTGACAATGAGCAGTTCTTC. This codes for CASSQLGDNEQFF.

The V call is TRBV7-3, the J call TRBJ2-1; D call uncertain. The CDR3 has 15 residues. Germline lookup yields CDR1 SGHTA and CDR2 FQGTGA. With 3 bases removed from V and 1 base from J, the gap between germline ends came to 10 bases. CDR3 residues: CASSFSVGSYNEQFF. The CDR3 region has the DNA TGTGCCAGCAGCTTTTCGGTAGGGTCCTACAATGAGCAGTTCTTC.

The CDR3 DNA sequence: TGTGCCAGCAGGTATAGCAGGGGGAACACTGAAGCTTTCTTT. Translated, it gives CASRYSRGNTEAFF. The chain couples TRBV2 to TRBJ1-1; the D gene is possibly TRBD1 (6 bases). The germline V and J ends were trimmed by 6 bases and 1 base, with 12 bases remaining between them. CDR1 is SNHLY, CDR2 FYNNEI, per germline. This CDR3 region has 14 residues.

This clone was detected a few times. V gene TRBV7-2 combines with J gene TRBJ2-1; D may correspond to TRBD1 or TRBD2 (5 bases each). With 5 bases removed from V and 6 bases from J, the gap between germline ends came to 29 bases. CDR1 is SGHTA, CDR2 FQGNSA, per germline. CDR3 size: 19 residues. Here the CDR3 DNA reads TGTGCCAGCAGCCCGATAACTGAATGGCAGGGCGGGTTCATCAATGAGCAGTTCTTC. Encoded protein: CASSPITEWQGGFINEQFF.

This clone has just a few counts. V is TRBV4-1 and J is TRBJ2-1; 10 bases agree with TRBD1. The CDR3 sequence is 15 residues long. V shed 3 bases, J shed 4 bases, and the junction held 3 bases outside the gene matches. Per germline, CDR1 MGHRA and CDR2 YSYEKL. In DNA, the CDR3 is TGCGCCAGCAGCCACAGGACAGGGGGATACAATGAGCAGTTCTTC. It codes for CASSHRTGGYNEQFF.

The rearrangement uses TRBV28 and TRBJ1-5; no definite D call. The V and J ends lost 5 bases and 0 bases respectively, with 14 bases between them. CDR1 is MDHEN and CDR2 is SYDVKM in the germline V gene. CDR3 length equals 16 residues. CDR3 residues: CASSRRRVNSNQPQHF. CDR3 nucleotides: TGTGCCAGCAGTCGCAGAAGGGTGAATAGCAATCAGCCCCAGCATTTT.

This clone was found a few times. The chain couples TRBV25-1 to TRBJ2-7; 7 positions match TRBD1. Losses at the gene ends were 7 bases for V and 7 bases for J; bases not matched to a gene: 13. Per the germline V gene, CDR1 is MGHDK and CDR2 is SYGVNS. The CDR3 runs 14 residues. The CDR3 region is CASIPPDRPTEQYF. The CDR3 nucleotides read TGTGCCAGCATCCCCCCGGACAGGCCAACGGAGCAGTACTTC.

J is TRBJ1-2 and V is TRBV11-2, with 9 bases matching TRBD1. The CDR3 is 17 amino acids. The trim removed 1 base at V and 3 bases at J, leaving 9 bases unmatched. Per the germline V gene, CDR1 is SGHAT and CDR2 is FQNNGV. The chain's CDR3 is CASSLGGQGRYDYGYTF. The CDR3 bases are TGTGCCAGCAGCTTAGGAGGACAGGGGCGTTACGACTATGGCTACACCTTC.

This clone occurred a few times. The V gene is TRBV7-6, the J gene TRBJ2-7; 13 positions match TRBD2. After removal of 4 bases from V and 6 bases from J, the junction contained 9 bases not matched to a gene. The CDR3 runs to 16 residues. The germline gives CDR1 SGHVS, CDR2 FNYEAQ. The CDR3, as DNA: TGTGCCAGCAGCTCCCGGGGACTAGCGGGATTCAGCGAGCAGTACTTC. It yields the protein CASSSRGLAGFSEQYF.

This sequence joins TRBV5-4 and TRBJ2-7; 7 nucleotides line up with TRBD2. CDR3 length equals 15 residues. In germline, CDR1 is SGHNT, CDR2 YYREEE (reference sequence). The V and J ends lost 4 bases and 3 bases, in that order; junction bases with no gene match: 10. The CDR3 protein is CASSRRSGGNYEQYF. In DNA form, the CDR3 reads TGTGCCAGCAGCCGGAGGTCGGGGGGAAACTACGAGCAGTACTTC.